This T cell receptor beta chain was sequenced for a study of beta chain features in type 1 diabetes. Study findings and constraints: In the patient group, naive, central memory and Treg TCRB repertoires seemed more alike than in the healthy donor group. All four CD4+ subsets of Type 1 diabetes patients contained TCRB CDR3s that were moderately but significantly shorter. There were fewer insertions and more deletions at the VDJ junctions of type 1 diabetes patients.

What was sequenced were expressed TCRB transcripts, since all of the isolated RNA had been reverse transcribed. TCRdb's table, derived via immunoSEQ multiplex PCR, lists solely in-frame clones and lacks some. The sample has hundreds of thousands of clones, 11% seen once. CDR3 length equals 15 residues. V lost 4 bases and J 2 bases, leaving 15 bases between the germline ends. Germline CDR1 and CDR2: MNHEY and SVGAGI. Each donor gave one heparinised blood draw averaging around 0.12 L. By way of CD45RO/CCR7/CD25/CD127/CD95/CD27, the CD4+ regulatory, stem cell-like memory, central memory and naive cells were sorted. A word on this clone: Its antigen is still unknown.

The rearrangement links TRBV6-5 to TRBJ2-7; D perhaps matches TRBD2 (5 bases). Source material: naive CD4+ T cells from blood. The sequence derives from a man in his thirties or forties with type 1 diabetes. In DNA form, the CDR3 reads TGTGCCAGCAGTTCCCGACCCGACGGGGCCTACGAGCAGTACTTC. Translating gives CASSSRPDGAYEQYF.